This T cell receptor (beta chain) was profiled in a study of neurological immune-mediated disorders. Findings and limits, study-wide: Association with the multiple sclerosis repertoire cluster was not found for any clinical or MRI feature.

5'RACE generated cDNA with 10-nucleotide random UMIs. Every sequencing run generated in excess of 190 million TCR-beta sequences. These sequences covered 15-18 subjects. TCRdb fed the 5' RACE reads into MiXCR, producing one record per CDR3 protein. The table records 71,000 or so distinct CDR3 sequences, less than 5.5% of them present only once. V was clipped by 7 bases and J by 8 bases, with 19 bases between them. Germline V lookup: CDR1 SGHRS, CDR2 YFSETQ. The CDR3 spans 14 residues. As to this clonotype: Its antigen is unidentified.

The clonotype originates from a woman in her twenties or thirties with multiple sclerosis. The sequenced sample was PBMCs. The chain couples TRBV5-1 to TRBJ2-1; D is perhaps TRBD1 (6 bases). The DNA for the CDR3 is TGCGCCAGCCGAAGCCGATCCAGGGGAGATGAGCAGTTCTTC. This sequence encodes CASRSRSRGDEQFF.